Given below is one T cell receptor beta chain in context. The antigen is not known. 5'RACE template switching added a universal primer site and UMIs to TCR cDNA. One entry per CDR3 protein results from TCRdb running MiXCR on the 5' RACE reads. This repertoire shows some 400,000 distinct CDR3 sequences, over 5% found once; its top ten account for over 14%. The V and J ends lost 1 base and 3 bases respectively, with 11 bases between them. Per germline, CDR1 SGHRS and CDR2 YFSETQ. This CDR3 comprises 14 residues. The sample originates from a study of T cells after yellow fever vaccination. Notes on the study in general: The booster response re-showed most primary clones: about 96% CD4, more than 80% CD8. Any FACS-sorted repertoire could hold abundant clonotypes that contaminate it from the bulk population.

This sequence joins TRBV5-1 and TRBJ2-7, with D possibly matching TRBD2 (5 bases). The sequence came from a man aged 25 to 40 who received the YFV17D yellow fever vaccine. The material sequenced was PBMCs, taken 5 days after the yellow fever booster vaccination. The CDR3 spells CASSLQGGGYEQYF. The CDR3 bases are TGCGCCAGCAGCTTGCAAGGAGGAGGCTACGAGCAGTACTTC.